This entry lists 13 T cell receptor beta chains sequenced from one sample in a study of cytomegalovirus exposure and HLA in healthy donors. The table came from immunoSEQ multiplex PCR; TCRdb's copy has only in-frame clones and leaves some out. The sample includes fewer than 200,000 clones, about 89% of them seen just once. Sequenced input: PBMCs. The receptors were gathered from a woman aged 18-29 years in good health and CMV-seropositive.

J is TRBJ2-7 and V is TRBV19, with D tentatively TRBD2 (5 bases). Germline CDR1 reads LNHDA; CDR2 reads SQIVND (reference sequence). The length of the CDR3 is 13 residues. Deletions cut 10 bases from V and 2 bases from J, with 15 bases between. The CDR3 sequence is CATLGEGTYEQYF. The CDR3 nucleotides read TGTGCCACCCTAGGAGAGGGAACCTACGAGCAGTACTTC.

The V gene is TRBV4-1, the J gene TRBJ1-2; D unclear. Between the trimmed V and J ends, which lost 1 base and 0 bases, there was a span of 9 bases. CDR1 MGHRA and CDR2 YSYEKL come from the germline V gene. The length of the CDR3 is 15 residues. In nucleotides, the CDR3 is TGCGCCAGCAGCCAAGCAAACTCCCCTAACTATGGCTACACCTTC. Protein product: CASSQANSPNYGYTF.

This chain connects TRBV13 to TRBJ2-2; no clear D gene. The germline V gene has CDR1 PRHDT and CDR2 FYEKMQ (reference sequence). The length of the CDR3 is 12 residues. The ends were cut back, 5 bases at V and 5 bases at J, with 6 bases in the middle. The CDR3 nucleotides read TGTGCCAGCAGCCCACAAACCGGGGAGCTGTTTTTT. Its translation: CASSPQTGELFF.

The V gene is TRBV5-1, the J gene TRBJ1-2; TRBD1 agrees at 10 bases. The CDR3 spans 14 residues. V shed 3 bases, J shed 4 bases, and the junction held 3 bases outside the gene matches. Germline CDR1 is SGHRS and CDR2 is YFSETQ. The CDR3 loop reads CASSWGQGPYGYTF. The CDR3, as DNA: TGCGCCAGCAGCTGGGGACAGGGGCCCTATGGCTACACCTTC.

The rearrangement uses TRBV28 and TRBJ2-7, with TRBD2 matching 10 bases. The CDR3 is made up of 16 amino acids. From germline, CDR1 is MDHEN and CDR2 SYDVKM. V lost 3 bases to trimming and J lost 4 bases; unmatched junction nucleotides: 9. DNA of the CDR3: TGTGCCAGCAGTTTTAGTGTAGCGGGGGGTGGTTACGAGCAGTACTTC. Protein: CASSFSVAGGGYEQYF.

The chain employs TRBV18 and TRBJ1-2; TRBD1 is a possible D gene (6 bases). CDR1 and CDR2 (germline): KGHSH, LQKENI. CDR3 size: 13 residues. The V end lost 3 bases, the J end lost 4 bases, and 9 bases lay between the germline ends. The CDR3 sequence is CASSPPDSYGYTF. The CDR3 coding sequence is TGTGCCAGCTCACCGCCGGACAGCTATGGCTACACCTTC.

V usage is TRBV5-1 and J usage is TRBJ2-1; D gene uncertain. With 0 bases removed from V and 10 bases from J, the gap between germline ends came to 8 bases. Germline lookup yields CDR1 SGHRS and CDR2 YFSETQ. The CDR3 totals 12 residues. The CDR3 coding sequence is TGCGCCAGCAGCTTGGAAGTCCAGGAGCAGTTCTTC. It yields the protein CASSLEVQEQFF.

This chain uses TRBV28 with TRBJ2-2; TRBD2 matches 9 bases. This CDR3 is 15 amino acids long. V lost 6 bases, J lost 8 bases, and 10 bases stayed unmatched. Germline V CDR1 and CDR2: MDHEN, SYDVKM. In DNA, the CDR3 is TGTGCCAGCAGCCCCGGATTCCTAGCGGGAGGGGAGCTGTTTTTT. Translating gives CASSPGFLAGGELFF.

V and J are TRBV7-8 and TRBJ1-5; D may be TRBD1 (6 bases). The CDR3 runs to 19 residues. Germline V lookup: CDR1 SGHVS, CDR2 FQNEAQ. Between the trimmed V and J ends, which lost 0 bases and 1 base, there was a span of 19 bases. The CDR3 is CASSLARTGISGSNQPQHF. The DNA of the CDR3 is TGTGCCAGCAGCTTAGCCCGCACAGGGATTTCAGGGAGCAATCAGCCCCAGCATTTT.

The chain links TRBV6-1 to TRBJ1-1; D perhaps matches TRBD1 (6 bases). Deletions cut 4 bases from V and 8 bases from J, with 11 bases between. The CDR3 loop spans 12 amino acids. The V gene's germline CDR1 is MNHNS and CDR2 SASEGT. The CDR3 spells CASSVRTAEAFF. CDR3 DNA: TGTGCCAGCAGTGTGCGGACAGCCGAAGCTTTCTTT.

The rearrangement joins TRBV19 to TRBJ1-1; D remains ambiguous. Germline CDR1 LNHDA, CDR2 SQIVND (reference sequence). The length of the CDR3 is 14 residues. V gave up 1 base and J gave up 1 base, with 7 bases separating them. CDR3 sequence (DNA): TGTGCCAGTAGTATAGTTTTCCAGAACACTGAAGCTTTCTTT. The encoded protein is CASSIVFQNTEAFF.

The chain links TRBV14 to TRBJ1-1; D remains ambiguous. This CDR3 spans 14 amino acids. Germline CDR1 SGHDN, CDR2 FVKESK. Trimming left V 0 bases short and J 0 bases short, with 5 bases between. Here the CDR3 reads CASSQEIVNTEAFF. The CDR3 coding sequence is TGTGCCAGCAGCCAAGAAATCGTGAACACTGAAGCTTTCTTT.

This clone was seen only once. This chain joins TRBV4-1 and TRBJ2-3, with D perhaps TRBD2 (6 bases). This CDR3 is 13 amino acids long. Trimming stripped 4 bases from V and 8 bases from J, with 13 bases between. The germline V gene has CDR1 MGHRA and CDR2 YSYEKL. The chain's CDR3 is CASSRGTSGTQYF. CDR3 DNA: TGCGCCAGCAGCCGGGGGACTTCTGGTACGCAGTATTTT.